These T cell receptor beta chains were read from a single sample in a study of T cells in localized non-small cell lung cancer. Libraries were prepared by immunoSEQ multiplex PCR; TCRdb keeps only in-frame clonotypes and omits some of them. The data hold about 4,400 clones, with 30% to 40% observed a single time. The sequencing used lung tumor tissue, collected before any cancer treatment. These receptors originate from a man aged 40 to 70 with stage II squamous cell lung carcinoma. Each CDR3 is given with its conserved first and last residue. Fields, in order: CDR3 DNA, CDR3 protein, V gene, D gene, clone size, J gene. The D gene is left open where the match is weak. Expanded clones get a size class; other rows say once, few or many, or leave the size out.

cdr3_nt: TGTGCCAGTAAGGAGAGTTCAATGGGCAATCAGCCCCAGCATTTT; cdr3_aa: CASKESSMGNQPQHF; v_call: TRBV19; d_call: NA; clone_size: NA; j_call: TRBJ1-5
cdr3_nt: TGTGCCAGCAGCTCTCCTAGCGGGAGTCTGGATGAGCAGTTCTTC; cdr3_aa: CASSSPSGSLDEQFF; v_call: TRBV11-3; d_call: TRBD2; clone_size: once; j_call: TRBJ2-1
cdr3_nt: TGTGCCAGCAGGGACACTTGGCTGGGGGTAAACACCGGGGAGCTGTTTTTT; cdr3_aa: CASRDTWLGVNTGELFF; v_call: TRBV6-8; d_call: NA; clone_size: few; j_call: TRBJ2-2
cdr3_nt: TGCAGCGTTGTATCGGGGGGCGGTGGCTACACCTTC; cdr3_aa: CSVVSGGGGYTF; v_call: TRBV29-1; d_call: NA; clone_size: NA; j_call: TRBJ1-2
cdr3_nt: TGCGCCAGCAGCTTGGTGGCAGGGGTGGGCGAGAGCTATGGCTACACCTTC; cdr3_aa: CASSLVAGVGESYGYTF; v_call: TRBV5-1; d_call: NA; clone_size: few; j_call: TRBJ1-2
cdr3_nt: TGTGCTAGTGACTCGGGGGGCCTGGACATTCAGTACTTC; cdr3_aa: CASDSGGLDIQYF; v_call: TRBV12-5; d_call: NA; clone_size: few; j_call: TRBJ2-4
cdr3_nt: TGTGCCAGCTCACCAACCCCGGGCTCTAGCTCCTATAATTCACCCCTCCACTTT; cdr3_aa: CASSPTPGSSSYNSPLHF; v_call: TRBV18; d_call: NA; clone_size: NA; j_call: TRBJ1-6
cdr3_nt: TGTGCCAGCAGCTTAACCGGGACTAGCGGGAGGAATGAGCAGTTCTTC; cdr3_aa: CASSLTGTSGRNEQFF; v_call: TRBV11-3; d_call: TRBD2; clone_size: NA; j_call: TRBJ2-1
cdr3_nt: TGTGCCAGCAGCTTAACGGCCTACGGTACGCAGTATTTT; cdr3_aa: CASSLTAYGTQYF; v_call: TRBV7-1; d_call: NA; clone_size: medium-sized; j_call: TRBJ2-3
cdr3_nt: TGTGCCAGTAGTATACCCGCCAGGGCTTACACCGGGGAGCTGTTTTTT; cdr3_aa: CASSIPARAYTGELFF; v_call: TRBV19; d_call: NA; clone_size: NA; j_call: TRBJ2-2
cdr3_nt: TGCAGCGTTGGTCCCGACGGGCGAGGATCCAATGAGCAGTTCTTC; cdr3_aa: CSVGPDGRGSNEQFF; v_call: TRBV29-1; d_call: NA; clone_size: NA; j_call: TRBJ2-1
cdr3_nt: TGCAGCATCGCTGGACAGGGGGTACGTGACTACACCTTC; cdr3_aa: CSIAGQGVRDYTF; v_call: TRBV29-1; d_call: TRBD1; clone_size: NA; j_call: TRBJ1-2
cdr3_nt: TGTGCCAGTAGTATAATGGACAGGGGGTCAGATACGCAGTATTTT; cdr3_aa: CASSIMDRGSDTQYF; v_call: TRBV19; d_call: TRBD1; clone_size: large; j_call: TRBJ2-3
cdr3_nt: TGTGCCAGCAGCCTCCGGACGAGACCTGAAGCTTTCTTT; cdr3_aa: CASSLRTRPEAFF; v_call: TRBV7-2; d_call: NA; clone_size: NA; j_call: TRBJ1-1
cdr3_nt: TGTGCCAGTAGTACCCCCGGGCGGGGGAGCAGGAACACTGAAGCTTTCTTT; cdr3_aa: CASSTPGRGSRNTEAFF; v_call: TRBV19; d_call: NA; clone_size: NA; j_call: TRBJ1-1
cdr3_nt: TGTGCCAGCAGCTCCAGACAGGGAATGAACACTGAAGCTTTCTTT; cdr3_aa: CASSSRQGMNTEAFF; v_call: TRBV11-3; d_call: TRBD1; clone_size: few; j_call: TRBJ1-1
cdr3_nt: TGTGCCAGCAGCGACAGTTTGCGCACAGATACGCAGTATTTT; cdr3_aa: CASSDSLRTDTQYF; v_call: TRBV11-3; d_call: NA; clone_size: medium-sized; j_call: TRBJ2-3
cdr3_nt: TGTGCCACCCTGGAGTCCAACCCCATCTCCAATGAGCAGTTCTTC; cdr3_aa: CATLESNPISNEQFF; v_call: TRBV6-8; d_call: NA; clone_size: NA; j_call: TRBJ2-1
cdr3_nt: TGTGCCAGCAGCTTAGAGGGGACTAGCGGGAGAGATACGCAGTATTTT; cdr3_aa: CASSLEGTSGRDTQYF; v_call: TRBV11-3; d_call: TRBD2; clone_size: few; j_call: TRBJ2-3